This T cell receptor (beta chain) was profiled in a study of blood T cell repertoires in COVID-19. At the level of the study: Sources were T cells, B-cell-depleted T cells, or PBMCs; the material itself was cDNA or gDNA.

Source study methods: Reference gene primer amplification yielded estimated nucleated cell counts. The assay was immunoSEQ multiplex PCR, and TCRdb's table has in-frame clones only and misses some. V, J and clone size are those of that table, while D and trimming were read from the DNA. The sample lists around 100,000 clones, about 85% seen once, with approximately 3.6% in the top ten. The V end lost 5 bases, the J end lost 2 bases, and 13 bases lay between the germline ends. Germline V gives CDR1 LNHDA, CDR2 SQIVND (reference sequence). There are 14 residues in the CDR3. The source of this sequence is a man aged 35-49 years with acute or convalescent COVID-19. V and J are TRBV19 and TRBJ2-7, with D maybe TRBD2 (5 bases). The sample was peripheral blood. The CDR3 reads CASSRTYAPYEQYF. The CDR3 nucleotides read TGTGCCAGTAGTCGGACTTACGCGCCCTACGAGCAGTACTTC. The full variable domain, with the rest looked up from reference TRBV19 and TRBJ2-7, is DGGITQSPKYLFRKEGQNVTLSCEQNLNHDAMYWYRQDPGQGLRLIYYSQIVNDFQKGDIAEGYSVSREKKESFPLTVTSAQKNPTAFYLCASSRTYAPYEQYFGPGTRLTVT.